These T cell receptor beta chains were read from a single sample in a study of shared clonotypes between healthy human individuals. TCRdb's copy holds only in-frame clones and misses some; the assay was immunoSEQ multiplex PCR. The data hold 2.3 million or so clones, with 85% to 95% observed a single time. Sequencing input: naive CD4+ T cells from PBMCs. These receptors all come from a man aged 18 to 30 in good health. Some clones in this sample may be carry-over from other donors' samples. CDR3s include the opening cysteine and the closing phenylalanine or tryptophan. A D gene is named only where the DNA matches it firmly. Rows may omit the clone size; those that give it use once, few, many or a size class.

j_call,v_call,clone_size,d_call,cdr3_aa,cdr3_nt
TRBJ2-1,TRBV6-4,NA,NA,CASSFHPDSISYNEQFF,TGTGCCAGCAGCTTTCACCCGGACTCGATCTCCTACAATGAGCAGTTCTTC
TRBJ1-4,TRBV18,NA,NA,CASSANILGGSATNEKLFF,TGTGCCAGCTCTGCTAATATTCTCGGGGGGTCCGCAACTAATGAAAAACTGTTTTTT
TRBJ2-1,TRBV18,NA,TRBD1,CASSPRTGDNEQFF,TGTGCCAGCTCACCACGGACAGGGGACAATGAGCAGTTCTTC
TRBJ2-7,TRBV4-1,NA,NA,CASSQIWGSYEQYF,TGCGCCAGCAGCCAAATCTGGGGCTCCTACGAGCAGTACTTC
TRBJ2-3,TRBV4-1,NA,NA,CASSQEPILRTDTQYF,TGCGCCAGCAGCCAAGAACCTATCCTAAGGACAGATACGCAGTATTTT
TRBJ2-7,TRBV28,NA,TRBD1,CASRSGTGSYEQYF,TGTGCCAGCAGATCCGGGACAGGCTCCTACGAGCAGTACTTC
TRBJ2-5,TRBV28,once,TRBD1,CASSWIRDRQETQYF,TGTGCCAGCAGTTGGATCCGGGACAGACAAGAGACCCAGTACTTC
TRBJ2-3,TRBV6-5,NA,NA,CASRGYDTDTQYF,TGTGCCAGCAGAGGGTATGACACAGATACGCAGTATTTT
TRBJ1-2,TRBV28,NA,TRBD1,CASSLGTGRQLYGYTF,TGTGCCAGCAGTTTGGGGACAGGGAGACAACTCTATGGCTACACCTTC
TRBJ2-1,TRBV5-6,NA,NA,CASSFSGSDEQFF,TGTGCCAGCAGCTTTTCAGGGTCAGATGAGCAGTTCTTC
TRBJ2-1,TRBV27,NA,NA,CASSLSGLANEQFF,TGTGCCAGCAGTTTATCGGGGCTAGCGAATGAGCAGTTCTTC
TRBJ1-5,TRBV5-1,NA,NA,CASSLIGQNYSNQPQHF,TGCGCCAGCAGCTTAATCGGACAGAATTATAGCAATCAGCCCCAGCATTTT
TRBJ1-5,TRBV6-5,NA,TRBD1,CASWTGAQPQHF,TGTGCCAGCTGGACAGGGGCCCAGCCCCAGCATTTT
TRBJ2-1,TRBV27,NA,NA,CASSFMGHYNEQFF,TGTGCCAGCAGTTTCATGGGTCACTACAATGAGCAGTTCTTC
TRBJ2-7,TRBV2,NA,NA,CASRRPSSYEQYF,TGTGCCAGCAGAAGGCCGAGCTCCTACGAGCAGTACTTC
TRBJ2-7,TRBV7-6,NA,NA,CASSLEVKTGEQYF,TGTGCCAGCAGCTTAGAAGTTAAGACCGGCGAGCAGTACTTC
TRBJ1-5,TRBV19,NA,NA,CASSHRQRNQPQHF,TGTGCCAGTAGTCATAGACAGCGCAATCAGCCCCAGCATTTT
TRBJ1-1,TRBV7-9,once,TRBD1,CASSLGQGMDTEAFF,TGTGCCAGCAGCTTAGGACAGGGGATGGACACTGAAGCTTTCTTT
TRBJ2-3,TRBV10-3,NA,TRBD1,CAISESWGTERADTQYF,TGTGCCATCAGTGAGTCTTGGGGGACAGAAAGGGCAGATACGCAGTATTTT
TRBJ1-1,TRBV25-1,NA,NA,CASSGRQALTEAFF,TGTGCCAGCAGTGGGAGACAGGCTCTCACTGAAGCTTTCTTT
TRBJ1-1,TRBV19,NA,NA,CASSLPWTRPRTEAFF,TGTGCCAGTAGTTTACCTTGGACCCGACCTCGCACTGAAGCTTTCTTT
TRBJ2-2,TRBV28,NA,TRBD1,CASSPRGTGELFF,TGTGCCAGCAGTCCCAGGGGGACCGGGGAGCTGTTTTTT
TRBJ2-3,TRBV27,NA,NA,CASSFFGPLTDTQYF,TGTGCCAGCAGTTTCTTTGGGCCCCTCACAGATACGCAGTATTTT
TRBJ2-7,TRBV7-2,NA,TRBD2,CASSSSSGSYEQYF,TGTGCCAGCAGCTCCAGTAGCGGGAGCTACGAGCAGTACTTC
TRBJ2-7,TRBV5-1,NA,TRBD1,CASSLDRQGAVITYEQYF,TGCGCCAGCAGCTTGGACCGACAGGGGGCCGTAATCACCTACGAGCAGTACTTC
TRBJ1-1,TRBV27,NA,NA,CASSSRGPGTEAFF,TGTGCCAGCTCCTCCCGAGGCCCGGGTACTGAAGCTTTCTTT
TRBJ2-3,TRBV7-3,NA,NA,CASSFGGTSTDTQYF,TGTGCCAGCAGCTTTGGGGGGACTAGCACAGATACGCAGTATTTT
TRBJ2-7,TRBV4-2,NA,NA,CASSQVHQQGYEQYF,TGTGCCAGCAGCCAGGTGCACCAACAGGGCTACGAGCAGTACTTC
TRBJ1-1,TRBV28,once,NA,CASSSPRGAGVTEAFF,TGTGCCAGCAGTTCGCCCCGGGGGGCTGGAGTCACTGAAGCTTTCTTT
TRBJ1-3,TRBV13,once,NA,CASSLGDMGSGNTIYF,TGTGCCAGCAGCTTGGGGGACATGGGTTCTGGAAACACCATATATTTT
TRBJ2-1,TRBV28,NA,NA,CASSLVTEQFF,TGTGCCAGCAGTTTAGTAACTGAGCAGTTCTTC
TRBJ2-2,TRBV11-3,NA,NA,CASSFDGELFF,TGTGCCAGCAGCTTCGACGGGGAGCTGTTTTTT
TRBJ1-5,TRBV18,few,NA,CASSLLQEGGQPQHF,TGTGCCAGCTCTCTATTACAGGAGGGAGGGCAGCCCCAGCATTTT
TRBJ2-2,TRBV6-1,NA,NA,CASRLEGGGELFF,TGTGCCAGCAGATTGGAAGGCGGCGGGGAGCTGTTTTTT
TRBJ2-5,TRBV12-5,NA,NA,CASGLPGQETQYF,TGTGCTAGTGGTTTGCCAGGCCAAGAGACCCAGTACTTC
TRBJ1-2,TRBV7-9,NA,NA,CASSRGPTYGYTF,TGTGCCAGCAGCCGAGGCCCGACGTATGGCTACACCTTC
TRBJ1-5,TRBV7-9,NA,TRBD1,CAGTGTGGIQPQHF,TGTGCCGGTACCGGGACAGGGGGCATTCAGCCCCAGCATTTT
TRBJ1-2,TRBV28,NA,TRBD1,CASSRTGLYGYTF,TGTGCCAGCAGTCGGACAGGCTTGTATGGCTACACCTTC
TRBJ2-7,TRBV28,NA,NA,CASTTWGQLYEQYF,TGTGCCAGCACCACCTGGGGTCAACTCTACGAGCAGTACTTC
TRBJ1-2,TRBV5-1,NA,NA,CASSLASGDGYTF,TGCGCCAGCAGCTTGGCCTCAGGGGATGGCTACACCTTC
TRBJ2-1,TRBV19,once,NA,CASSITRTASYNEQFF,TGTGCCAGTAGTATCACGCGGACAGCTTCCTACAATGAGCAGTTCTTC
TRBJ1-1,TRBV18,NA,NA,CASSPNSPGLTEAFF,TGTGCCAGCTCACCCAACTCACCGGGACTTACTGAAGCTTTCTTT
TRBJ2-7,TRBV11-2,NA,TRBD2,CASSYSSGVSYEQYF,TGTGCCAGCAGCTACTCTAGCGGAGTATCCTACGAGCAGTACTTC
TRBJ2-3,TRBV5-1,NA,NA,CASSLGQSTDTQYF,TGCGCCAGCAGCTTAGGGCAGAGCACAGATACGCAGTATTTT
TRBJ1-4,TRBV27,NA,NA,CASSGRNEKLFF,TGTGCCAGCAGTGGACGTAATGAAAAACTGTTTTTT
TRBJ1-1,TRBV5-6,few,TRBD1,CASSFRGTANTEAFF,TGTGCCAGCAGCTTTAGGGGGACAGCGAACACTGAAGCTTTCTTT
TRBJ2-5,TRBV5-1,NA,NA,CASSLVGAQETQYF,TGCGCCAGCAGCTTGGTCGGCGCACAAGAGACCCAGTACTTC
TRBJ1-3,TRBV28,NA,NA,CATQGSLTTIYF,TGTGCCACCCAGGGTAGCTTAACCACCATATATTTT
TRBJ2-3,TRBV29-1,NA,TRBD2,CSVGLSGRASTDTQYF,TGCAGCGTTGGACTTAGCGGGAGGGCCTCCACAGATACGCAGTATTTT
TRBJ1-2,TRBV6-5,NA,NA,CASSYDPGHYGYTF,TGTGCCAGCAGTTACGACCCGGGGCACTATGGCTACACCTTC
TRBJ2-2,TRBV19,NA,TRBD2,CASSGAAGSGFGNTGELFF,TGTGCCAGTTCGGGAGCAGCGGGAAGTGGATTCGGGAACACCGGGGAGCTGTTTTTT
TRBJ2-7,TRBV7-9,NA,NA,CASSLPGAGSYEQYF,TGTGCCAGCAGCTTACCTGGGGCAGGTTCCTACGAGCAGTACTTC